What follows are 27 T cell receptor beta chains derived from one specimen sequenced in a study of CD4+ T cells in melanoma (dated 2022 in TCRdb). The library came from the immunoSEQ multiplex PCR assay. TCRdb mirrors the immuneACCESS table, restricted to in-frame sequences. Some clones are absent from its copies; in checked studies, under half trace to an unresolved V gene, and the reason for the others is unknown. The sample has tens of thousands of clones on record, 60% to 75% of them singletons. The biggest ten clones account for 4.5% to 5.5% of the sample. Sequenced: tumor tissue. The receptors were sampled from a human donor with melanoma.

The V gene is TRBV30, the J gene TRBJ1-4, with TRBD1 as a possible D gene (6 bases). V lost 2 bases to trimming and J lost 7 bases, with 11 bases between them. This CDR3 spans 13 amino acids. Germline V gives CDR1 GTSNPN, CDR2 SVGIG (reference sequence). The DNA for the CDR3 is TGTGCCTGGAGTAGGGGGGCTCTTGAAAAACTGTTTTTT. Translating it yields CAWSRGALEKLFF.

DNA of the CDR3: TGTGCCAGCAGCCTCGGGGGGTCCTTCGGAACTTTCTTT. Translation gives CASSLGGSFGTFF. The rearrangement uses TRBV7-8 and TRBJ1-1; perhaps TRBD1 as D (5 bases). The length of the CDR3 is 13 residues. CDR1 SGHVS and CDR2 FQNEAQ come from the germline V gene. The V end lost 5 bases, the J end lost 12 bases, and 19 bases lay between the germline ends.

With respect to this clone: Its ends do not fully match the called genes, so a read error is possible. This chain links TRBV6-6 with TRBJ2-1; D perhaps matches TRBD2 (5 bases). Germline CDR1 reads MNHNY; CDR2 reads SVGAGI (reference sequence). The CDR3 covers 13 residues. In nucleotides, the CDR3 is TGCGGTTCAGTTATGTACGGGAACGATGAGCAGTTCTTC. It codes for CGSVMYGNDEQFF.

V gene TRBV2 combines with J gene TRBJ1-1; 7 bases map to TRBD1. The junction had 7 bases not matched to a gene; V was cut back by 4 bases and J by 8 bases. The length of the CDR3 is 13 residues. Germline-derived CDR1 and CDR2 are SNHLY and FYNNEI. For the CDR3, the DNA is TGTGCCAGCAGTGTAGAGACAGGGAGCGAAGCTTTCTTT. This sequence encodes CASSVETGSEAFF.

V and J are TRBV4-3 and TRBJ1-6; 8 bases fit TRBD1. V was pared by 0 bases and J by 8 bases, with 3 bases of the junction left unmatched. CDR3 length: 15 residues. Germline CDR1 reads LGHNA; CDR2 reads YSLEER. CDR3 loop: CASSQDQGAYSPLHF. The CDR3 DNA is TGCGCCAGCAGCCAAGATCAGGGGGCTTATTCACCCCTCCACTTT.

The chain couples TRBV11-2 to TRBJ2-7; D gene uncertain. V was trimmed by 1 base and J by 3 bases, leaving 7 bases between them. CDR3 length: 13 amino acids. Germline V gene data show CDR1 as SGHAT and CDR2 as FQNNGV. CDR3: CASSLGAVYEQYF. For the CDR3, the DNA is TGTGCCAGCAGCTTAGGTGCAGTCTACGAGCAGTACTTC.

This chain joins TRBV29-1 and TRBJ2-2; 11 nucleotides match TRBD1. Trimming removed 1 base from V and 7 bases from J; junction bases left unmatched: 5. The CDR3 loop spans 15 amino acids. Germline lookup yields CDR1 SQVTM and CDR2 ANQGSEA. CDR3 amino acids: CSVEAGQGAHGELFF. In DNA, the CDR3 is TGCAGCGTTGAAGCCGGACAGGGGGCGCACGGGGAGCTGTTTTTT.

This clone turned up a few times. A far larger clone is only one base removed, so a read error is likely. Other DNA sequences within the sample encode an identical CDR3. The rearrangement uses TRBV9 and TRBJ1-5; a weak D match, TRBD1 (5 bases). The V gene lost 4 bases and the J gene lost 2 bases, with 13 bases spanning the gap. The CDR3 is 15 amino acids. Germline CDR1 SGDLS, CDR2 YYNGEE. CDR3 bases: TGTGCCAGCAGCCAAGTCGTGGGGGGCAATCAGCCCCAGCATTTT. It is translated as CASSQVVGGNQPQHF.

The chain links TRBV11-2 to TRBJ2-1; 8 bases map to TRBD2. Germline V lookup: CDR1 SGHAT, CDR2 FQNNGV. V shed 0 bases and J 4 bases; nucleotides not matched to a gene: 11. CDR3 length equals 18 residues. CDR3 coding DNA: TGTGCCAGCAGCTTAGAACCGGCGGGGGGCCCAGAATACAATGAGCAGTTCTTC. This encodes CASSLEPAGGPEYNEQFF.

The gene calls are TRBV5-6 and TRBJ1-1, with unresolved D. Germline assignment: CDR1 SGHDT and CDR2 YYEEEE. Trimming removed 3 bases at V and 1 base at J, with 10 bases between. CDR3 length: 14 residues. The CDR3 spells CASSSPWGNTEAFF. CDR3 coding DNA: TGTGCCAGCAGCTCCCCTTGGGGGAACACTGAAGCTTTCTTT.

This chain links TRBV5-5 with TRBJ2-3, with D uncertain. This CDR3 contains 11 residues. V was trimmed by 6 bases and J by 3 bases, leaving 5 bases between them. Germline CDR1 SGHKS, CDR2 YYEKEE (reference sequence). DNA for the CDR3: TGTGCCAGCATCCTGACAGATACGCAGTATTTT. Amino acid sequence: CASILTDTQYF.

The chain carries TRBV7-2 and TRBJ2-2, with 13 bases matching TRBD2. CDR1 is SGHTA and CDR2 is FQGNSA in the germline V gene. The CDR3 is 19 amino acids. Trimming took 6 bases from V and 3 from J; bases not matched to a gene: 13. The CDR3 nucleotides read TGTGCCAGCAGAGCAACCTGGACTAGCGGGGGCCAATACACCGGGGAGCTGTTTTTT. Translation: CASRATWTSGGQYTGELFF.

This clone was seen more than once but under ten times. For the CDR3, the DNA is TGTGCCACCAGCCCCACCGGGACAGTCACAGATACGCAGTATTTT. It yields the protein CATSPTGTVTDTQYF. The genes are TRBV15 and TRBJ2-3; 7 nucleotides match TRBD1. This CDR3 has 15 amino acids. Germline lookup yields CDR1 LNHNV and CDR2 YYDKDF (reference sequence). The V and J ends lost 5 bases and 2 bases, in that order; junction bases with no gene match: 7.

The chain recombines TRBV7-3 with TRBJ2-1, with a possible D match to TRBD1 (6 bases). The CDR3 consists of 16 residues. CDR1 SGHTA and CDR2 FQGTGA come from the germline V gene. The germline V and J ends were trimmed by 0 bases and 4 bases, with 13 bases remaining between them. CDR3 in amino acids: CASSLTTGQLYNEQFF. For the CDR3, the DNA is TGTGCCAGCAGCTTAACAACAGGGCAGCTATACAATGAGCAGTTCTTC.

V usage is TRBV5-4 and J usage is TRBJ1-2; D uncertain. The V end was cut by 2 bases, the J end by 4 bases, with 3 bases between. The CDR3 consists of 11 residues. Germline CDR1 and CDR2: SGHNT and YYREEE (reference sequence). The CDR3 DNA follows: TGTGCCAGCAGCTTCGGCTATGGCTACACCTTC. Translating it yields CASSFGYGYTF.

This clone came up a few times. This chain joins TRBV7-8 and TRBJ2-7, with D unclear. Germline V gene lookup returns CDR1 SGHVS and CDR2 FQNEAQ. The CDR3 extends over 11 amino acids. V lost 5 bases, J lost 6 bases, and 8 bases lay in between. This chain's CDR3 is CASSPLVEQYF. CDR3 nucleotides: TGTGCCAGCAGCCCGCTTGTCGAGCAGTACTTC.

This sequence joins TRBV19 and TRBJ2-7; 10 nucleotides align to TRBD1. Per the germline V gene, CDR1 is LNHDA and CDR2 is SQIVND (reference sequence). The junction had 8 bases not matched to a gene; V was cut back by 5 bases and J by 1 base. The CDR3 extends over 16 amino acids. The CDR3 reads CASSGRDRGRSYEQYF. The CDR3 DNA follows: TGTGCCAGTAGTGGGCGGGACAGGGGAAGATCCTACGAGCAGTACTTC.

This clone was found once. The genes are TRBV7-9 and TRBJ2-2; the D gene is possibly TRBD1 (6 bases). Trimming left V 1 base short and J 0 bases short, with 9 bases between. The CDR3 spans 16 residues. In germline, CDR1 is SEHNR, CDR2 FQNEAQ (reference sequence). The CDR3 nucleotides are TGTGCCAGCAGCTTAGAGGCAGGGGCGAACACCGGGGAGCTGTTTTTT. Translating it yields CASSLEAGANTGELFF.

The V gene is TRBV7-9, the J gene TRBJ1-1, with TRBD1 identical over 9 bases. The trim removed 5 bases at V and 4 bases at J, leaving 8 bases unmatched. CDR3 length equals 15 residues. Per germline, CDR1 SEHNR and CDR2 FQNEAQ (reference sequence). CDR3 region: CASSPPVTGGTEAFF. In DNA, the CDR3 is TGTGCCAGCAGCCCACCCGTGACAGGGGGCACTGAAGCTTTCTTT.

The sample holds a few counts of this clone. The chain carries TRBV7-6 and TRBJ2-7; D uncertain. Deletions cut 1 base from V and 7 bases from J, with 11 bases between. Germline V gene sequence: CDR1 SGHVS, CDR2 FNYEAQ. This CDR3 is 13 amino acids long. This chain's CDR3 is CASSLEGRAEQYF. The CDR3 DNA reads TGTGCCAGCAGCTTAGAGGGCCGGGCAGAGCAGTACTTC. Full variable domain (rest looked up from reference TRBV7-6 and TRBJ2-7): GAGVSQSPRYKVTKRGQDVALRCDPISGHVSLYWYRQALGQGPEFLTYFNYEAQQDKSGLPNDRFSAERPEGSISTLTIQRTEQRDSAMYRCASSLEGRAEQYFGPGTRLTVT.

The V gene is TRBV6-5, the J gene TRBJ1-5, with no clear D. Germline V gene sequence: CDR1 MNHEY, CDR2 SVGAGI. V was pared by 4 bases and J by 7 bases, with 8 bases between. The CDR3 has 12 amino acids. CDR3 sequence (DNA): TGTGCCAGCAGTTCCAGGCCCCAGCCCCAGCATTTT. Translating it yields CASSSRPQPQHF.

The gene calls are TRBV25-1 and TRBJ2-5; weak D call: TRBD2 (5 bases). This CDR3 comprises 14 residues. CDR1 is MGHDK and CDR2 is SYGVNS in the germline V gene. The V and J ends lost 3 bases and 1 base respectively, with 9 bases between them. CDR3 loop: CASSEQTTQETQYF. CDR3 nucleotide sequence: TGTGCCAGCAGTGAGCAGACTACCCAAGAGACCCAGTACTTC.

CDR3 residues: CASSFGGGDTQYF. In nucleotides, the CDR3 is TGTGCCAGCAGCTTCGGGGGTGGTGATACGCAGTATTTT. The V call is TRBV5-6, the J call TRBJ2-3; weak D call: TRBD2 (6 bases). V was trimmed by 2 bases and J by 6 bases, leaving 10 bases between them. Germline-derived CDR1 and CDR2 are SGHDT and YYEEEE. The CDR3 runs to 13 residues.

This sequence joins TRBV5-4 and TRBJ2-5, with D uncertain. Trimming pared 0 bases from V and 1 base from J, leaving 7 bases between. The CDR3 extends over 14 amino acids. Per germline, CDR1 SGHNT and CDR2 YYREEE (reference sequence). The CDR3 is CASSLGVIQETQYF. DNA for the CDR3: TGTGCCAGCAGCTTGGGGGTGATCCAAGAGACCCAGTACTTC. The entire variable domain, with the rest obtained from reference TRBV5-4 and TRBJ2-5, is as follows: ETGVTQSPTHLIKTRGQQVTLRCSSQSGHNTVSWYQQALGQGPQFIFQYYREEENGRGNFPPRFSGLQFPNYSSELNVNALELDDSALYLCASSLGVIQETQYFGPGTRLLVL.

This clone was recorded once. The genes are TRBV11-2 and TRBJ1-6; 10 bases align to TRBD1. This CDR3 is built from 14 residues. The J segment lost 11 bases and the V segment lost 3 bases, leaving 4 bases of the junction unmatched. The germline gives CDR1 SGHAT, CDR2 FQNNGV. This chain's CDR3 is CASSFPGQGTPLHF. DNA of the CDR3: TGTGCCAGCAGCTTTCCGGGACAGGGGACACCCCTCCACTTT.

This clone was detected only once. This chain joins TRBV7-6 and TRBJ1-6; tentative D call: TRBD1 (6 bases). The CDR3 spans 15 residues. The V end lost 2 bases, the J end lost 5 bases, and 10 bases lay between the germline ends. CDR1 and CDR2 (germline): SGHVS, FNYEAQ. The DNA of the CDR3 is TGTGCCAGCAGCTTAAGGGACATAGATAATTCACCCCTCCACTTT. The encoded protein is CASSLRDIDNSPLHF.

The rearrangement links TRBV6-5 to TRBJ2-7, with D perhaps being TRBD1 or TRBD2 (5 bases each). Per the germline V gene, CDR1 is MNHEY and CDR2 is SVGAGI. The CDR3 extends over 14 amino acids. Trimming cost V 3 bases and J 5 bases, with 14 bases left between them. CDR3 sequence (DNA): TGTGCCAGCAGTTATTATGAGGGGTTCCACGAGCAGTACTTC. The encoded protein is CASSYYEGFHEQYF.